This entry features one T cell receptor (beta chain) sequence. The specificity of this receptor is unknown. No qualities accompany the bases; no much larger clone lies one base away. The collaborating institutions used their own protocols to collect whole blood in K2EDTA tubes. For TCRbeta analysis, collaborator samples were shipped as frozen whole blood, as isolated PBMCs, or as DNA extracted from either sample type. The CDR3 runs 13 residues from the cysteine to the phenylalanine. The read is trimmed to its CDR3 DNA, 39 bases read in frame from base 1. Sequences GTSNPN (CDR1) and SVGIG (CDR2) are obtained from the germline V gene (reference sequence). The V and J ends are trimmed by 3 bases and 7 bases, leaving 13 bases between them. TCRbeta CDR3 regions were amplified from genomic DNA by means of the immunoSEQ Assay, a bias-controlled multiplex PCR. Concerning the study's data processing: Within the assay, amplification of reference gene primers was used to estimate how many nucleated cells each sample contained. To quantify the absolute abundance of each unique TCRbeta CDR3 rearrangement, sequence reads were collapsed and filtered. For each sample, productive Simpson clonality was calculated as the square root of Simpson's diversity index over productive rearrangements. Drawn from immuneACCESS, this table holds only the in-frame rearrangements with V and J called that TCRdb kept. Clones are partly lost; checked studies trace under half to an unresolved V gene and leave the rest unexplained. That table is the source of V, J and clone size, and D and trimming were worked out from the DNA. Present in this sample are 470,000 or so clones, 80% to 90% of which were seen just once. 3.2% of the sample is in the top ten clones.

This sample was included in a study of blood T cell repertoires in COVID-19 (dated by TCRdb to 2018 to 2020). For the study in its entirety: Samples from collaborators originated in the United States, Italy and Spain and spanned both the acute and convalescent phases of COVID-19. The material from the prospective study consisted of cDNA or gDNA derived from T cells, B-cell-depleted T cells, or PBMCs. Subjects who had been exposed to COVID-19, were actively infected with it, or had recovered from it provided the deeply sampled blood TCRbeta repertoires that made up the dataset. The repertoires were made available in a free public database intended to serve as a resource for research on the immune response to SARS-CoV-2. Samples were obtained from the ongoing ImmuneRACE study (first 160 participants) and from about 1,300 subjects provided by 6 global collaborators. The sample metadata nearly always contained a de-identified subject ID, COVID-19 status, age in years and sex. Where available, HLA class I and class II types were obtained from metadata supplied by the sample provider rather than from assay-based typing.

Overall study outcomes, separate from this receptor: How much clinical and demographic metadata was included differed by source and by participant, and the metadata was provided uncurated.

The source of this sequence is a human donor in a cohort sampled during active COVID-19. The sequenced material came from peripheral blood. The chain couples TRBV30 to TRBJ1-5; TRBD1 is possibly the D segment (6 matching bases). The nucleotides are TGTGCCTGGAGGCGGGGGGGCGGCCAGCCCCAGCATTTT. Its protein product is CAWRRGGGQPQHF.